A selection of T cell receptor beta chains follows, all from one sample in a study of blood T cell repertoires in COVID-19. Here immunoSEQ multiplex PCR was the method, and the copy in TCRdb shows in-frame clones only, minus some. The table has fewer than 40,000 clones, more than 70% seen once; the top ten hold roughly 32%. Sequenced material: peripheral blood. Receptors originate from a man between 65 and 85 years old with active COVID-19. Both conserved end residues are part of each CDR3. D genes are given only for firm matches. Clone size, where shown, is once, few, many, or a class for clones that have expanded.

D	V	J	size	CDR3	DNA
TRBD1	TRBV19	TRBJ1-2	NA	CASTPGPGQGSVGYTF	TGTGCCAGTACCCCGGGGCCGGGACAGGGTTCTGTTGGCTACACCTTC
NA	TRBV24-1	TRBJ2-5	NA	CATSEVPLREETQYF	TGTGCCACCAGCGAGGTTCCCCTTAGAGAGGAGACCCAGTACTTC
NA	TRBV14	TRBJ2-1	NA	CASSPDGGEQFF	TGTGCCAGCAGCCCTGACGGCGGTGAGCAGTTCTTC
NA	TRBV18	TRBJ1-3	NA	CASSPPDRGNTIYF	TGTGCCAGCTCACCTCCAGACAGGGGAAACACCATATATTTT
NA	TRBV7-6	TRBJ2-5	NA	CASSLELAEAPGETQYF	TGTGCCAGCAGCTTAGAATTAGCGGAGGCCCCCGGGGAGACCCAGTACTTC
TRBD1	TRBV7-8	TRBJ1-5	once	CASSRGQGGGNQPQHF	TGTGCCAGCAGCCGGGGACAGGGGGGAGGCAATCAGCCCCAGCATTTT
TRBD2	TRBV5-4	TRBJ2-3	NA	CASSSPKRGTTDTQYF	TGTGCCAGCAGCTCACCAAAGCGGGGGACCACAGATACGCAGTATTTT
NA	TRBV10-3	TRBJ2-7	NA	CAISEWVGGYEQYF	TGTGCCATCAGTGAGTGGGTAGGCGGCTACGAGCAGTACTTC
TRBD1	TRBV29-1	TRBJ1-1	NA	CSVGQTTDSEAFF	TGCAGCGTGGGACAGACAACGGACTCTGAAGCTTTCTTT
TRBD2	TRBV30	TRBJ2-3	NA	CAWSGRLAGVDTQYF	TGTGCCTGGAGTGGCCGACTAGCGGGAGTAGATACGCAGTATTTT
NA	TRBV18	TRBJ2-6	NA	CASSGQRGSGANVLTF	TGTGCCAGCTCCGGCCAAAGGGGCTCTGGGGCCAACGTCCTGACTTTC
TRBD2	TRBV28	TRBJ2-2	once	CASSLLRETGELFF	TGTGCCAGCAGTTTATTGCGGGAGACCGGGGAGCTGTTTTTT
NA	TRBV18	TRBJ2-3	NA	CASSPQGGLTDTQYF	TGTGCCAGCTCACCACAAGGCGGGCTCACAGATACGCAGTATTTT
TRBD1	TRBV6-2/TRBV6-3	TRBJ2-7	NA	CASRYGQGYEQYF	TGTGCCAGCAGATACGGACAGGGGTACGAGCAGTACTTC
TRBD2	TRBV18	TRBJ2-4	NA	CASSEYGTSGIGGKNIQYF	TGTGCCAGCTCAGAATACGGGACTAGTGGAATCGGTGGCAAAAACATTCAGTACTTC
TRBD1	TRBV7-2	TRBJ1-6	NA	CASRLTGTGGLLSPLHF	TGTGCCAGCAGATTAACCGGGACAGGGGGCCTCCTTTCACCCCTCCACTTT
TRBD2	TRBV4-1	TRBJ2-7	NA	CASSQRWTSDSYEQYF	TGCGCCAGCAGCCAACGTTGGACTAGCGACTCCTACGAGCAGTACTTC
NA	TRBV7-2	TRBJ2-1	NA	CASRGMGGGINEQFF	TGTGCCAGCAGGGGAATGGGAGGGGGGATCAATGAGCAGTTCTTC
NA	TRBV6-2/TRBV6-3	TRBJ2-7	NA	CASSRGTYYYEQYF	TGTGCCAGCAGCCGCGGGACTTACTACTACGAGCAGTACTTC
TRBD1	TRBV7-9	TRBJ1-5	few	CASSDGQVSNQPQHF	TGTGCCAGCAGCGACGGACAGGTTAGCAATCAGCCCCAGCATTTT
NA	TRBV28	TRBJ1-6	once	CASSPSGRGNSPLHF	TGTGCCAGCAGTCCGTCCGGGAGGGGTAATTCACCCCTCCACTTT
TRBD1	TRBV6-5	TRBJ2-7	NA	CASLSRDRGFEQYF	TGTGCCAGCCTAAGCCGGGACAGGGGGTTCGAGCAGTACTTC
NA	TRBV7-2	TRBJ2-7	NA	CASSLGPGNSYEQYF	TGTGCCAGCAGCTTAGGGCCGGGAAACTCCTACGAGCAGTACTTC
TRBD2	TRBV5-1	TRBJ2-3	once	CASSSQREASTDTQYF	TGCGCCAGCAGCTCTCAGCGGGAGGCCAGCACAGATACGCAGTATTTT
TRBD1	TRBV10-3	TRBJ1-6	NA	CAISGGTASYNSPLHF	TGTGCCATCAGTGGGGGGACAGCCTCCTATAATTCACCCCTCCACTTT
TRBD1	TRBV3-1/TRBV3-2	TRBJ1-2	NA	CASSPQGAGGGYTF	TGTGCCAGCAGCCCTCAGGGGGCAGGTGGCGGCTACACCTTC
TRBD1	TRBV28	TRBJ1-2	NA	CATTGNYGYTF	TGTGCCACGACAGGGAACTATGGCTACACCTTC
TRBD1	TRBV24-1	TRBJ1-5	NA	CATSDHPDREGQPQHF	TGTGCCACCAGTGATCATCCTGACAGGGAAGGTCAGCCCCAGCATTTT
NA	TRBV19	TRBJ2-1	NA	CASSPVIRNEQFF	TGTGCCAGTAGTCCCGTGATTAGAAATGAGCAGTTCTTC
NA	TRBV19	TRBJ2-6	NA	CASSIAAGAFTGANVLTF	TGTGCCAGTAGTATAGCGGCAGGGGCCTTCACCGGGGCCAACGTCCTGACTTTC
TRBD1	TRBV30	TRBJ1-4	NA	CAWSGQGSDEKLFF	TGTGCCTGGAGTGGACAGGGGTCGGATGAAAAACTGTTTTTT
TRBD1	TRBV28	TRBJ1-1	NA	CASSLAGTGENTEAFF	TGTGCCAGCAGTTTGGCGGGGACAGGGGAGAACACTGAAGCTTTCTTT
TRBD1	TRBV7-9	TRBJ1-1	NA	CASSLSGQGRKTGTEAFF	TGTGCCAGCAGCTTATCCGGACAGGGGCGCAAAACGGGGACTGAAGCTTTCTTT
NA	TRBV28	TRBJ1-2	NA	CASSILGQLYTF	TGTGCCAGCAGTATCCTTGGACAGCTCTACACCTTC
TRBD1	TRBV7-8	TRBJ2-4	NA	CASSLAAGGKYF	TGTGCCAGCAGCTTAGCGGCAGGGGGTAAATACTTC
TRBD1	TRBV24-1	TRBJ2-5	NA	CATVRGTGGRETQYF	TGTGCCACCGTCAGAGGGACAGGGGGCCGCGAGACCCAGTACTTC
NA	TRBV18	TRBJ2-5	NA	CASSPGVAETQYF	TGTGCCAGCTCACCCGGGGTCGCGGAGACCCAGTACTTC
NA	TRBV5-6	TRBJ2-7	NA	CASSLVGPGREQYF	TGTGCCAGCAGCTTGGTGGGGCCGGGTCGCGAGCAGTACTTC
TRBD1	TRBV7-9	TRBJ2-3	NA	CASSHWTGVLDTQYF	TGTGCCAGCAGCCACTGGACAGGGGTCCTAGATACGCAGTATTTT
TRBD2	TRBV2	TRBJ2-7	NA	CASRGAGLAGGGQYF	TGTGCCAGCCGCGGGGCTGGACTAGCGGGAGGGGGACAGTACTTC
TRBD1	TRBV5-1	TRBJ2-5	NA	CASSSGTGGYQETQYF	TGCGCCAGCAGCTCGGGGACAGGAGGATACCAAGAGACCCAGTACTTC
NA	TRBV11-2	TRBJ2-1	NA	CASSRRGGGYNEQFF	TGTGCCAGCAGCCGCAGGGGAGGGGGATACAATGAGCAGTTCTTC
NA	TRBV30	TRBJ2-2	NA	CAWRSGVRTGELFF	TGTGCCTGGAGATCGGGAGTAAGGACCGGGGAGCTGTTTTTT
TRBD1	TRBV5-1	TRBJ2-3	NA	CASSLDSDRAVDTQYF	TGCGCCAGCAGCTTGGATTCCGACAGGGCTGTAGATACGCAGTATTTT
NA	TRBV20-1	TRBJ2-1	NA	CSASIGDRQFF	TGCAGTGCTAGTATCGGGGATCGGCAGTTCTTC
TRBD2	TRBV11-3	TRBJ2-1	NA	CASSLGSGVRANEQFF	TGTGCCAGCAGCTTAGGGAGCGGGGTACGGGCCAATGAGCAGTTCTTC
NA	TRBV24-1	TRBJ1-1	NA	CATSQPGRTEAFF	TGTGCCACCAGCCAACCGGGTCGGACTGAAGCTTTCTTT
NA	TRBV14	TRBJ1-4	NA	CASSQVGRQYNEKLFF	TGTGCCAGCAGCCAAGTTGGGCGCCAGTATAATGAAAAACTGTTTTTT
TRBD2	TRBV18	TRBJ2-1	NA	CASSPGTSINEQFF	TGTGCCAGCTCACCCGGGACTAGTATCAATGAGCAGTTCTTC
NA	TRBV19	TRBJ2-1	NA	CASSTSRGYNEQFF	TGTGCCAGTAGTACCAGCAGAGGTTACAATGAGCAGTTCTTC
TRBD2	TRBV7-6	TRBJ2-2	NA	CASSHRGGGGVNTGELFF	TGTGCCAGCAGCCACCGGGGGGGAGGGGGGGTTAACACCGGGGAGCTGTTTTTT
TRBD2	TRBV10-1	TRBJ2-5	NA	CASREGLAEETQYF	TGCGCCAGCAGAGAGGGACTAGCGGAAGAGACCCAGTACTTC
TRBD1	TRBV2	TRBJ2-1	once	CASKRDRGSYNEQFF	TGTGCCAGCAAACGGGACAGGGGATCCTACAATGAGCAGTTCTTC
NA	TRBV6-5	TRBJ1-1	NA	CASRGASYSEAFF	TGTGCCAGCAGGGGCGCATCTTACTCTGAAGCTTTCTTT
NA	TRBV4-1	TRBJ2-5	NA	CASSQDHSQETQYF	TGCGCCAGCAGCCAAGACCACAGCCAAGAGACCCAGTACTTC
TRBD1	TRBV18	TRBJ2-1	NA	CASSPPRDRGGREQFF	TGTGCCAGCTCACCACCCCGGGACAGGGGGGGACGGGAGCAGTTCTTC
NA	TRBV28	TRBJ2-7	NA	CASSSTGRPGVRQYF	TGTGCCAGCAGTTCCACGGGACGACCGGGGGTCCGGCAGTACTTC
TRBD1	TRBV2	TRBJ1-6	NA	CASSRQGFGSPLHF	TGTGCCAGCAGTCGACAGGGGTTTGGATCACCCCTCCACTTT
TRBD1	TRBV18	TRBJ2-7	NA	CASSSRQGPYEQYF	TGTGCCAGCTCAAGCAGACAGGGACCCTACGAGCAGTACTTC